The rows below give T cell receptor beta chains drawn from one sample of a study of CD8 T cells in Susac syndrome. TCRdb recomputed calls from the immunoSEQ multiplex PCR reads with MiXCR, one row per CDR3 protein. The sample comprises some 150,000 distinct CDR3 sequences, around 95% of which are singletons, and 0.16% rests with the top ten. The sequencing input was CD4+ T cells from PBMCs. The source of these receptors is a human donor with Susac syndrome. Both conserved end residues are part of each CDR3. D genes are given only for firm matches. Rows give clone size only sometimes, using once, few, many, or a class for an expanded clone.

>NA|TRBV12-3/TRBV12-4|TRBD2|TRBJ2-7
CASSSRGGNFSYEQYF
TGTGCCAGCAGCTCCCGCGGGGGGAACTTCTCCTACGAGCAGTACTTC
>NA|TRBV4-3|TRBD1|TRBJ1-2
CASSQGDRTSYGYTF
TGCGCCAGCAGCCAAGGGGACAGGACCTCCTATGGCTACACCTTC
>NA|TRBV7-2|NA|TRBJ2-7
CASSFRVRTPYEQYF
TGTGCCAGCAGCTTCAGAGTAAGGACCCCCTACGAGCAGTACTTC
>NA|TRBV7-9|TRBD1|TRBJ2-5
CASSLFSGGRETQYF
TGTGCCAGCAGCTTGTTTTCAGGGGGCCGTGAGACCCAGTACTTC
>NA|TRBV20-1|NA|TRBJ2-3
CSAIAGTDTQYF
TGCAGTGCTATAGCCGGGACAGATACGCAGTATTTT
>NA|TRBV27|NA|TRBJ1-1
CASRGAFF
TGTGCCAGCAGGGGAGCTTTCTTT
>NA|TRBV5-4|NA|TRBJ2-3
CASASGRVRDTQYF
TGTGCCAGCGCCAGCGGGCGAGTTCGGGATACGCAGTATTTT
>few|TRBV7-9|NA|TRBJ1-1
CASSLQGPNTEAFF
TGTGCCAGCAGCTTGCAGGGCCCGAACACTGAAGCTTTCTTT
>NA|TRBV3-1|NA|TRBJ1-1
CASSPLPQDTEAFF
TGTGCCAGCAGTCCGCTTCCCCAGGACACTGAAGCTTTCTTT
>NA|TRBV18|NA|TRBJ1-6
CASSPLVDNSPLHF
TGTGCCAGCTCACCACTGGTAGATAATTCACCCCTCCACTTT
>NA|TRBV7-2|TRBD2|TRBJ2-3
CASSKRTSGGAIDTQYF
TGTGCCAGCAGCAAAAGGACTAGCGGGGGGGCGATAGATACGCAGTATTTT
>once|TRBV11-2|TRBD2|TRBJ2-4
CASSSRLAENIQYF
TGTGCCAGCAGCTCGCGACTAGCGGAAAACATTCAGTACTTC
>NA|TRBV27|TRBD1|TRBJ2-1
CASSLSRTGGDNEQFF
TGTGCCAGCAGTTTATCCAGGACAGGGGGGGACAATGAGCAGTTCTTC
>NA|TRBV19|NA|TRBJ2-7
CASSERQASYEQYF
TGTGCCAGTAGTGAGCGACAGGCATCCTACGAGCAGTACTTC
>NA|TRBV20-1|NA|TRBJ2-3
CSARPVGDTQYF
TGCAGTGCTAGGCCCGTCGGGGATACGCAGTATTTT
>once|TRBV20-1|NA|TRBJ2-1
CSAGESYNEQFF
TGCAGTGCTGGGGAATCCTACAATGAGCAGTTCTTC
>NA|TRBV16|TRBD1|TRBJ1-5
CASSQWGQARNQPQHF
TGTGCCAGCAGCCAATGGGGACAGGCCCGCAATCAGCCCCAGCATTTT
>NA|TRBV6-5|NA|TRBJ2-4
CASSYGRTKNIQYF
TGTGCCAGCAGTTATGGCAGGACCAAAAACATTCAGTACTTC
>NA|TRBV3-1|NA|TRBJ2-6
CASTLRRASGANVLTF
TGTGCCAGCACCCTCCGACGGGCGTCTGGGGCCAACGTCCTGACTTTC
>NA|TRBV9|NA|TRBJ2-3
CASSGAGDTQYF
TGTGCCAGCAGCGGCGCTGGGGATACGCAGTATTTT
>NA|TRBV4-2|TRBD1|TRBJ2-7
CASSQDGQGVNYEQYF
TGTGCCAGCAGCCAAGACGGACAGGGGGTGAACTACGAGCAGTACTTC
>NA|TRBV9|TRBD1|TRBJ2-7
CASSLETGMYHEQYF
TGTGCCAGCAGCCTGGAGACAGGGATGTACCACGAGCAGTACTTC
>NA|TRBV11-1|TRBD1|TRBJ2-5
CASSLRGQDSQETQYF
TGTGCCAGCAGCTTAAGGGGACAGGATTCCCAAGAGACCCAGTACTTC
>NA|TRBV7-2|NA|TRBJ1-2
CASSPGGGSNYGYTF
TGTGCCAGCAGCCCCGGCGGCGGATCTAACTATGGCTACACCTTC
>few|TRBV14|NA|TRBJ1-1
CASSQARGGTEAFF
TGTGCCAGCAGCCAAGCGAGGGGGGGCACTGAAGCTTTCTTT
>NA|TRBV4-1|NA|TRBJ1-6
CASSQDPPGSSNSPLHF
TGCGCCAGCAGCCAAGACCCTCCGGGCAGCTCCAACTCACCCCTCCACTTT
>once|TRBV29-1|NA|TRBJ1-4
CSVRGGRGEKLFF
TGCAGCGTCCGGGGGGGCAGAGGTGAAAAACTGTTTTTT
>NA|TRBV29-1|NA|TRBJ1-2
CSVEEGTAANYGYTF
TGCAGCGTTGAAGAAGGCACAGCCGCTAACTATGGCTACACCTTC
>NA|TRBV6-2/TRBV6-3|NA|TRBJ2-5
CASSYLGTSGETQYF
TGTGCCAGCAGCTATCTCGGGACCTCCGGAGAGACCCAGTACTTC
>NA|TRBV12-3/TRBV12-4|NA|TRBJ2-5
CASSTRLGETQYF
TGTGCCAGCAGTACCCGACTCGGGGAGACCCAGTACTTC
>NA|TRBV20-1|NA|TRBJ2-7
CSAPRPPAGEQYF
TGCAGTGCTCCCCGGCCCCCAGCCGGCGAGCAGTACTTC
>NA|TRBV20-1|NA|TRBJ1-1
CSASQTGLATEAFF
TGCAGTGCTAGCCAGACAGGTTTGGCCACTGAAGCTTTCTTT
>NA|TRBV19|NA|TRBJ2-7
CASSMAGSRSVEQYF
TGTGCCAGTAGTATGGCGGGATCCCGTTCGGTCGAGCAGTACTTC
>NA|TRBV20-1|NA|TRBJ2-7
CSARDRGRDVSYEQYF
TGCAGTGCTAGAGATAGGGGTAGGGACGTTTCCTACGAGCAGTACTTC
>NA|TRBV27|NA|TRBJ1-6
CASSLYRGRDSPLHF
TGTGCCAGCAGTTTATATCGGGGGCGAGATTCACCCCTCCACTTT
>NA|TRBV7-9|NA|TRBJ2-5
CASSPVLLQYF
TGTGCCAGCAGTCCCGTCCTACTCCAGTACTTC
>NA|TRBV2|TRBD2|TRBJ2-5
CASSASGGAGETQYF
TGTGCCAGCAGTGCTAGCGGGGGGGCCGGGGAGACCCAGTACTTC
>once|TRBV25-1|TRBD1|TRBJ2-7
CASSVGQALYF
TGTGCCAGCAGCGTTGGACAGGCCCTGTACTTC
>NA|TRBV5-1|TRBD2|TRBJ2-1
CASSSMLAGGAYNEQFF
TGCGCCAGCAGCTCGATGCTGGCGGGGGGTGCCTACAATGAGCAGTTCTTC
>NA|TRBV3-1|NA|TRBJ1-2
CASSLTTTYGYTF
TGTGCCAGCAGCCTAACGACAACTTATGGCTACACCTTC
>NA|TRBV9|NA|TRBJ2-3
CASSVGDGTDTQYF
TGTGCCAGCAGCGTAGGGGACGGCACAGATACGCAGTATTTT
>NA|TRBV5-4|NA|TRBJ2-1
CASSLLAGEQFF
TGTGCCAGCAGCTTACTAGCCGGCGAGCAGTTCTTC
>NA|TRBV2|TRBD1|TRBJ1-6
CASSVSGAGGYSLHF
TGTGCCAGCAGTGTTTCGGGGGCAGGGGGATATTCCCTCCACTTT
>NA|TRBV29-1|NA|TRBJ1-1
CSVVAGTITEAFF
TGCAGCGTTGTGGCAGGGACGATCACTGAAGCTTTCTTT
>NA|TRBV12-3/TRBV12-4|NA|TRBJ2-3
CASSFLRGTDTQYF
TGTGCCAGCAGTTTTTTACGGGGAACAGATACGCAGTATTTT